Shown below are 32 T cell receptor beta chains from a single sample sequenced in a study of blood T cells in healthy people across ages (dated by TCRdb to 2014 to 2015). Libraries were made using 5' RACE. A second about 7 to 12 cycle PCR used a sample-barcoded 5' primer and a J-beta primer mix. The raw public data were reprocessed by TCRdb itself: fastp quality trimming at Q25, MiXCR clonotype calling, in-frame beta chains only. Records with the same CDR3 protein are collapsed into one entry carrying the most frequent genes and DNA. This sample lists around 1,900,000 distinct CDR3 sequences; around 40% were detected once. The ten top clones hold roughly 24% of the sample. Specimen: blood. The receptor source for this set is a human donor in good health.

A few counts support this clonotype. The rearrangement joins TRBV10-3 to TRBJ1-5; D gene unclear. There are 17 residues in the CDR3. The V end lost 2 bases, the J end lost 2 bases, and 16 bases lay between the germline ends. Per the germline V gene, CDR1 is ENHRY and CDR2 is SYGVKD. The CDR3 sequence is CAISETIPEWGNQPQHF. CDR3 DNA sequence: TGTGCCATCAGTGAGACCATCCCGGAGTGGGGCAATCAGCCCCAGCATTTT.

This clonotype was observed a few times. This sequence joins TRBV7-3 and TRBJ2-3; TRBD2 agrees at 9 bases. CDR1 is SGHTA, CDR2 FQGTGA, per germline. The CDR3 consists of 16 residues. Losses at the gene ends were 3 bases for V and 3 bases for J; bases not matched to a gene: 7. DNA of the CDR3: TGTGCCAGCAGCTTTGGGGGACTAGCCGGAACAGATACGCAGTATTTT. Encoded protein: CASSFGGLAGTDTQYF. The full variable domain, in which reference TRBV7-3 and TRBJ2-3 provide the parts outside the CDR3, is GAGVSQTPSNKVTEKGKYVELRCDPISGHTALYWYRQSLGQGPEFLIYFQGTGAADDSGLPNDRFFAVRPEGSVSTLKIQRTERGDSAVYLCASSFGGLAGTDTQYFGPGTRLTVL.

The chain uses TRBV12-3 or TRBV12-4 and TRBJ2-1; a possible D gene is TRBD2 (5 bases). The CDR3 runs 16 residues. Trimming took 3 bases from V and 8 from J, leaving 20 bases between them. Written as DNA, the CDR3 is TGTGCCAGCAGTTTCAACCCCGGGGTGAGGGTCTATGAGCAGTTCTTC. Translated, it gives CASSFNPGVRVYEQFF.

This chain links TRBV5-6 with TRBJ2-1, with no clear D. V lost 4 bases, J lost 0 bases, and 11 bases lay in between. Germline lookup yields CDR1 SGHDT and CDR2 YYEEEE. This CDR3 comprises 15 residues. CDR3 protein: CASSKRASSYNEQFF. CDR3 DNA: TGTGCCAGCAGCAAACGGGCGAGCTCCTACAATGAGCAGTTCTTC.

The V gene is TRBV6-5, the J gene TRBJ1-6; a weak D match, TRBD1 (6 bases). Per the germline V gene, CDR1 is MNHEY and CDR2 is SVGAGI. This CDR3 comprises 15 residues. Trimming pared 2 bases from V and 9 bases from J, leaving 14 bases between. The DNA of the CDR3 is TGTGCCAGCAGTTACGTGGGGGGCCCGAGTTCACCCCTCCACTTT. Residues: CASSYVGGPSSPLHF.

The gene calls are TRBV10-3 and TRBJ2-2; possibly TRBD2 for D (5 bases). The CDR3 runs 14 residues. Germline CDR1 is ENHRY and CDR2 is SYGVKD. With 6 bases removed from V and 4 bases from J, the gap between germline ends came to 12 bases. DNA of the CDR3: TGTGCCATCAGCCCGGGGTGGGGCACCGGGGAGCTGTTTTTT. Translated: CAISPGWGTGELFF.

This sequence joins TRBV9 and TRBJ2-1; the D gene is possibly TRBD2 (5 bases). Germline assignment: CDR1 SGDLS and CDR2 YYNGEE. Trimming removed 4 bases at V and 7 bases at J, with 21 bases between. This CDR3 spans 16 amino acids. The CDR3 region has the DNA TGTGCCAGCAGCCCCCGACTACGCTCCGGAGTAAATGAGCAGTTCTTC. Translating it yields CASSPRLRSGVNEQFF.

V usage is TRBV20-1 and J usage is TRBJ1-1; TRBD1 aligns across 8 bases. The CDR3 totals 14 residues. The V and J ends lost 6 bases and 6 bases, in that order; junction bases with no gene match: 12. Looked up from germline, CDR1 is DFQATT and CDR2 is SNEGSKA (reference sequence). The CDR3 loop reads CSAAGGGEVAEAFF. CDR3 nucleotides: TGCAGTGCGGCAGGGGGCGGTGAGGTCGCTGAAGCTTTCTTT.

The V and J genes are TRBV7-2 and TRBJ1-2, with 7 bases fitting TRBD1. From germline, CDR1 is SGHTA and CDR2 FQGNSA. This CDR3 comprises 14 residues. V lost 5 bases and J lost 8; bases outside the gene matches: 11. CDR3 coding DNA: TGTGCCAGCAGCCTCCAGGGGGGTTTAGGCGGCTACACCTTC. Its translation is CASSLQGGLGGYTF.

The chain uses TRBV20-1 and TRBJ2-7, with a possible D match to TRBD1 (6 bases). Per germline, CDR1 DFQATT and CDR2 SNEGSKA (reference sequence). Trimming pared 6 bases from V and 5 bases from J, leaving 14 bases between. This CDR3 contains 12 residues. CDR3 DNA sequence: TGCAGTGCCCTCGGGCAGGGGAACGAGCAGTACTTC. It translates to CSALGQGNEQYF.

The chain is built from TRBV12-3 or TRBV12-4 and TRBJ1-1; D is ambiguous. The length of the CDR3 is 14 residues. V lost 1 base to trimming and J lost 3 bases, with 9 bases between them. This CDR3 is CASSLDDAYTEAFF. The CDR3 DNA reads TGTGCCAGCAGTTTAGACGACGCCTACACTGAAGCTTTCTTT.

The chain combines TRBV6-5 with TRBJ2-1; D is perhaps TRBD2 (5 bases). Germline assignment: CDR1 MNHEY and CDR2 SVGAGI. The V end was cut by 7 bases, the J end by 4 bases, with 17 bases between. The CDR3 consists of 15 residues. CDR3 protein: CASKNWASLYNEQFF. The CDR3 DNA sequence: TGTGCCAGCAAAAATTGGGCTAGCCTATACAATGAGCAGTTCTTC.

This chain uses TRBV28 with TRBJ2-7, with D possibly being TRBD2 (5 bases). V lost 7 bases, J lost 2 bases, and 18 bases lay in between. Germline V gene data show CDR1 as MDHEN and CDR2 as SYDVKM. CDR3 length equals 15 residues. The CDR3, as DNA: TGTGCCAGCAACCGCCTAGGAGGAGCAGCCTACGAGCAGTACTTC. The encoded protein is CASNRLGGAAYEQYF.

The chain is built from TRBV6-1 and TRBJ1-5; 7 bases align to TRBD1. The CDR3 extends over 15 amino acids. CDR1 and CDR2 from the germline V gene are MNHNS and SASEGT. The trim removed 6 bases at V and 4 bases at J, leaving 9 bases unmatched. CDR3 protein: CASSPGQALNQPQHF. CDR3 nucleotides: TGTGCCAGCAGCCCCGGACAGGCTCTTAATCAGCCCCAGCATTTT.

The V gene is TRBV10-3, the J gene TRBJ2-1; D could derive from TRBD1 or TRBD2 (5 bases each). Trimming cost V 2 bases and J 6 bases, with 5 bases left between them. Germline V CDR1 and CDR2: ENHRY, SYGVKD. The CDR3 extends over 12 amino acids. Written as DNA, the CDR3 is TGTGCCATCAGTGAGGGGGGCAATGAGCAGTTCTTC. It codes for CAISEGGNEQFF.

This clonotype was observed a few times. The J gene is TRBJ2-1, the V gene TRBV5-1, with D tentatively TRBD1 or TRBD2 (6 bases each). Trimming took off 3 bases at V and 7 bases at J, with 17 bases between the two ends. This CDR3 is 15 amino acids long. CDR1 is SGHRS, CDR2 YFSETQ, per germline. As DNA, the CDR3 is TGCGCCAGCAGCTCCCTACAACAGGGAGGAAATGAGCAGTTCTTC. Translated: CASSSLQQGGNEQFF.

In nucleotides, the CDR3 is TGTGCCACCAGCGACCGACAGGGTTTGGGCCCCTGCGAGCAGTACTTC. Its protein product is CATSDRQGLGPCEQYF. The chain links TRBV15 to TRBJ2-5, with 7 bases fitting TRBD1. The last part of the DNA fits TRBJ2-7 better; the J call may be wrong. CDR1 LNHNV and CDR2 YYDKDF come from the germline V gene (reference sequence). The CDR3 is made up of 16 amino acids.

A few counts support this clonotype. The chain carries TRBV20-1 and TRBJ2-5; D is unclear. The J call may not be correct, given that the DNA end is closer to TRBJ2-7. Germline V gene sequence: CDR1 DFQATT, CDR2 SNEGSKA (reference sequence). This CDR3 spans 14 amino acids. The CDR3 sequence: CSARDFWRDNEQYF. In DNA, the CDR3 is TGCAGTGCTAGAGATTTCTGGCGTGATAACGAGCAGTACTTC.

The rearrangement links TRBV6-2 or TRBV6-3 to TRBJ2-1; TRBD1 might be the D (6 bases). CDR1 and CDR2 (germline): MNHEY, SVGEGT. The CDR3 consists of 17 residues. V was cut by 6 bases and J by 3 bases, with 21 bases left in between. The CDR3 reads CASSQERGTNLYNEQFF. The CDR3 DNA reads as TGTGCCAGCAGCCAAGAACGAGGGACAAACCTCTACAATGAGCAGTTCTTC.

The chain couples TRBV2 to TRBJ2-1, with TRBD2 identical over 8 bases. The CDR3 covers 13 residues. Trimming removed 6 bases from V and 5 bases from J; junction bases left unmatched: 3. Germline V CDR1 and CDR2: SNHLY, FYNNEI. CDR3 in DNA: TGTGCCAGCAGGCGGGGGGCCGACAATGAGCAGTTCTTC. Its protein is CASRRGADNEQFF.

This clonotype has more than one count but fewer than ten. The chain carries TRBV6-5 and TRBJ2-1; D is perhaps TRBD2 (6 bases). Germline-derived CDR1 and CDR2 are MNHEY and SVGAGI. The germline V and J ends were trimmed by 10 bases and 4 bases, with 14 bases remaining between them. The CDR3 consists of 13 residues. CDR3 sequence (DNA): TGTGCCACCAAAACCGGGGGATACAATGAGCAGTTCTTC. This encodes CATKTGGYNEQFF.

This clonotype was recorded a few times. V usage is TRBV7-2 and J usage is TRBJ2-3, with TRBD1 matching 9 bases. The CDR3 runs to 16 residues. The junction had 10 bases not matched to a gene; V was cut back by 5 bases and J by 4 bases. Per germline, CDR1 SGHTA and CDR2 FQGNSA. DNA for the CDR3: TGTGCCAGCAGCCCTCCCGGGACAGGGCGCCCAGATACGCAGTATTTT. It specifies CASSPPGTGRPDTQYF.

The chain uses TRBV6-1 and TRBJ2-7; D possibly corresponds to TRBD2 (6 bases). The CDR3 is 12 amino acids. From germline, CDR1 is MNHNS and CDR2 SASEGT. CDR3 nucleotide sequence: TGTGCGGAGGGGCAGGGACGGAACGAGCAGTACTTC. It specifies CAEGQGRNEQYF.

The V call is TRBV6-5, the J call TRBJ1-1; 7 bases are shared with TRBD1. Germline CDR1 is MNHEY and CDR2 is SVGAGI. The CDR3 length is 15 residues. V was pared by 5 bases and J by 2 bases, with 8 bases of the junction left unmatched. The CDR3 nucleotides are TGTGCCAGCAGTCCATTCCAGGGGGTAAACACTGAAGCTTTCTTT. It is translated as CASSPFQGVNTEAFF.

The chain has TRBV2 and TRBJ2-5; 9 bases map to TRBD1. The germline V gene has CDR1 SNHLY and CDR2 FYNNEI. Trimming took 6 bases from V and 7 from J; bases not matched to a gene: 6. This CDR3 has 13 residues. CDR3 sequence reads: CASRGDRGGTQYF. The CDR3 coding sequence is TGTGCCAGCAGGGGAGACAGGGGGGGGACCCAGTACTTC.

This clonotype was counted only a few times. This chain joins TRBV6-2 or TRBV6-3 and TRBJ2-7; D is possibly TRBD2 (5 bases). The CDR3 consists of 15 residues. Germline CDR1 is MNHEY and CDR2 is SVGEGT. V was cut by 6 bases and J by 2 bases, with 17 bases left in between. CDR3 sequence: CASSPRGLKTYEQYF. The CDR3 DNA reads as TGTGCCAGCAGCCCGAGAGGACTCAAGACCTACGAGCAGTACTTC.

CDR3 nucleotides: TGCAGTGCTAGAGAGGTTTGGACAGGGGTTTCCTACGAGCAGTACTTC. Translated: CSAREVWTGVSYEQYF. The rearrangement joins TRBV20-1 to TRBJ2-7, with TRBD1 identical over 9 bases. Germline V CDR1 and CDR2: DFQATT, SNEGSKA (reference sequence). This CDR3 comprises 16 residues. V lost 0 bases to trimming and J lost 1 base; unmatched junction nucleotides: 7.

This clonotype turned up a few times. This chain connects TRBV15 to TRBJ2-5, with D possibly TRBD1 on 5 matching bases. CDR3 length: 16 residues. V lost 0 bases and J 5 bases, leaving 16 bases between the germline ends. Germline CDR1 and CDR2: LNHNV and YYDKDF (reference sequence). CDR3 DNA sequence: TGTGCCACCAGCAGAGATCGGCAGGGCGTTTTCGAGACCCAGTACTTC. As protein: CATSRDRQGVFETQYF.

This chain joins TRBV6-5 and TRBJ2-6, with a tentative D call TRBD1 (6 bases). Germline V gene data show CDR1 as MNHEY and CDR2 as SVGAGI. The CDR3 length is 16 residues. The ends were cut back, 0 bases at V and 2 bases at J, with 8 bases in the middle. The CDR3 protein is CASSYSWTAGANVLTF. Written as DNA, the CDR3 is TGTGCCAGCAGTTACTCATGGACAGCTGGGGCCAACGTCCTGACTTTC.

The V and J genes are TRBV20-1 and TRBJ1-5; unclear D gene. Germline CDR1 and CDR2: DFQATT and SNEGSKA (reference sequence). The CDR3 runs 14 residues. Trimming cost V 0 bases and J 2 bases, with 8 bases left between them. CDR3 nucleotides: TGCAGTGCTAGAGATGGGAGGGGCAATCAGCCCCAGCATTTT. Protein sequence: CSARDGRGNQPQHF.

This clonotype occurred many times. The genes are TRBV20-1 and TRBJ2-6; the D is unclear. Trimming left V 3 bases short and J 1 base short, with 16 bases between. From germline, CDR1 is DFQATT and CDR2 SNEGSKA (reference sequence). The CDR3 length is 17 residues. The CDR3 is CSARDLGSMSGANVLTF. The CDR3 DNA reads TGCAGTGCTAGGGACCTCGGCAGTATGTCTGGGGCCAACGTCCTGACTTTC.

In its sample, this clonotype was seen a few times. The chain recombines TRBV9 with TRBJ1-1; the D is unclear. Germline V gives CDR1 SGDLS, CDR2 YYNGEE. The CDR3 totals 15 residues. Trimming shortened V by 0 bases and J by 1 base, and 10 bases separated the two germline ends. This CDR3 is CASSVAPLGNTEAFF. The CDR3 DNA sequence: TGTGCCAGCAGCGTAGCCCCCCTAGGGAACACTGAAGCTTTCTTT. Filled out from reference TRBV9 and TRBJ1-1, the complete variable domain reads DSGVTQTPKHLITATGQRVTLRCSPRSGDLSVYWYQQSLDQGLQFLIQYYNGEERAKGNILERFSAQQFPDLHSELNLSSLELGDSALYFCASSVAPLGNTEAFFGQGTRLTVV.